A single T cell receptor beta chain is shown here with its context. The antigen is not known. This sample is part of a study of T cell responses to AZD1222 COVID-19 vaccine. Sequencing used immunoSEQ multiplex PCR; TCRdb keeps in-frame clones, though not all of them. The sample has approximately 120,000 clones, 80% to 90% seen once. Study conclusions and caveats: Mapped onto spike, vaccine-associated CD4 TCRs spanned it and were dominant at 160-218 and 743-854. Sampling that yielded the repertoires occurred only after the peak T cell response.

J was trimmed by 4 bases and V by 3 bases; bases with no gene match: 3. The CDR3 is 14 amino acids. The germline V gene encodes CDR1 SGHKS and CDR2 YYEKEE (reference sequence). The receptor comes from an adult in good health. The chain is built from TRBV5-5 and TRBJ2-7; 11 nucleotides align to TRBD1. The sample here was peripheral blood, taken on day 0 of AZD1222 vaccination. The CDR3 region has the DNA TGTGCCAGCAGCTCCGGGACAGGGGGTTACGAGCAGTACTTC. It specifies CASSSGTGGYEQYF.